These 32 T cell receptor beta chains came from one sample sequenced in a study of cytomegalovirus exposure and HLA in healthy donors. With 60 Vbeta and 13 Jbeta primers, the PCR was carried out. The assay was immunoSEQ multiplex PCR, and TCRdb's table has in-frame clones only and misses some. The sample has 140,000 to 150,000 clones, 65% to 90% seen once; the top ten hold 2.5% to 3.5%. Sequencing was carried out using PBMCs. These receptor sequences come from a woman in her 30s in good health and CMV-seronegative.

This clone rates as medium-sized. The chain couples TRBV6-1 to TRBJ2-1, with TRBD2 identical over 10 bases. The length of the CDR3 is 15 residues. V shed 10 bases and J 8 bases; nucleotides not matched to a gene: 14. CDR1 and CDR2 from the germline V gene are MNHNS and SASEGT. The CDR3 loop reads CATTPVSGGRDEQFF. In nucleotides, the CDR3 is TGTGCCACCACCCCCGTTAGCGGGGGGAGGGATGAGCAGTTCTTC.

The chain has TRBV30 and TRBJ1-3; D unclear. Per the germline V gene, CDR1 is GTSNPN and CDR2 is SVGIG (reference sequence). V was cut by 1 base and J by 2 bases, with 9 bases left in between. This CDR3 has 14 amino acids. CDR3 residues: CAWSARGAGNTIYF. CDR3 nucleotide sequence: TGTGCCTGGAGTGCCCGTGGAGCTGGAAACACCATATATTTT.

The chain links TRBV19 to TRBJ2-3; 8 nucleotides match TRBD1. The CDR3 extends over 14 amino acids. V dropped 10 bases and J dropped 2; count of bases not matched to a gene: 8. Germline CDR1 is LNHDA and CDR2 is SQIVND (reference sequence). CDR3 bases: TGTGCCACCCGATCAGGGGGCTACACAGATACGCAGTATTTT. It is translated as CATRSGGYTDTQYF.

In nucleotides, the CDR3 is TGTGCCAGCAGCTTTGGTTCCGGGGGAGATGAGCAGTTCTTC. Protein product: CASSFGSGGDEQFF. The rearrangement links TRBV7-3 to TRBJ2-1; maybe TRBD2 (6 bases). CDR3 length: 14 amino acids. The V end was cut by 3 bases, the J end by 8 bases, with 14 bases between. Germline CDR1 and CDR2: SGHTA and FQGTGA.

The genes are TRBV18 and TRBJ2-1, with 9 bases aligning to TRBD1. The V segment lost 1 base and the J segment 9 bases; nucleotides outside the gene matches: 7. The V gene's germline CDR1 is KGHSH and CDR2 LQKENI. This CDR3 spans 15 amino acids. The CDR3 sequence: CASSPRDRARAEQFF. The DNA of the CDR3 is TGTGCCAGCTCACCACGGGACAGGGCGCGTGCTGAGCAGTTCTTC.

CDR3 bases: TGTGCCAGCAGCCCCCAGGGCGACAGGGGTTTTTCACCCCTCCACTTT. Its protein product is CASSPQGDRGFSPLHF. This rearrangement joins TRBV11-2 to TRBJ1-6; 8 bases are shared with TRBD1. The germline V gene has CDR1 SGHAT and CDR2 FQNNGV. After removal of 5 bases from V and 9 bases from J, the junction contained 12 bases not matched to a gene. The CDR3 contains 16 residues.

The chain combines TRBV18 with TRBJ1-1; possibly TRBD1 for D (5 bases). The CDR3 extends over 14 amino acids. CDR1 is KGHSH, CDR2 LQKENI, per germline. V was trimmed by 4 bases and J by 2 bases, leaving 11 bases between them. For the CDR3, the DNA is TGTGCCAGCTCACGGGCGGGACGCAACACTGAAGCTTTCTTT. Protein sequence: CASSRAGRNTEAFF.

The rearrangement joins TRBV7-6 to TRBJ2-7; 8 bases match TRBD2. Germline V gene lookup returns CDR1 SGHVS and CDR2 FNYEAQ. This CDR3 contains 15 residues. The trim removed 1 base at V and 3 bases at J, leaving 5 bases unmatched. CDR3 residues: CASSLGGRRHYEQYF. CDR3 in DNA: TGTGCCAGCAGCTTAGGCGGGAGGCGGCACTACGAGCAGTACTTC.

The gene calls are TRBV7-2 and TRBJ2-3; D gene ambiguous. This CDR3 has 14 residues. CDR1 SGHTA and CDR2 FQGNSA come from the germline V gene. V lost 5 bases to trimming and J lost 2 bases, with 11 bases between them. The CDR3: CASSLSRNTDTQYF. DNA of the CDR3: TGTGCCAGCAGCCTTAGCCGGAACACAGATACGCAGTATTTT.

The chain carries TRBV5-4 and TRBJ2-5, with 8 bases aligning to TRBD2. The CDR3 has 16 amino acids. Trimming at V came to 4 bases and at J to 3 bases, leaving 11 bases not matched to a gene. CDR1 is SGHNT and CDR2 is YYREEE in the germline V gene (reference sequence). The CDR3 DNA follows: TGTGCCAGCAGCGCTCCCGGGACTAGGTCGGAAGAGACCCAGTACTTC. Translating gives CASSAPGTRSEETQYF.

The chain joins TRBV5-1 to TRBJ1-6; possibly TRBD1 for D (5 bases). Trimming took 1 base from V and 7 from J, leaving 12 bases between them. CDR3 length equals 15 residues. In germline, CDR1 is SGHRS, CDR2 YFSETQ. CDR3 nucleotide sequence: TGCGCCAGCAGCTTGACACAGGTGGGCAATTCACCCCTCCACTTT. Its protein is CASSLTQVGNSPLHF.

This clone was seen a handful of times. The gene calls are TRBV2 and TRBJ1-1, with D uncertain. From germline, CDR1 is SNHLY and CDR2 FYNNEI. The length of the CDR3 is 12 residues. The V end lost 4 bases, the J end lost 6 bases, and 9 bases lay between the germline ends. The CDR3 DNA sequence: TGTGCCAGCAGTGCGCAGTTCGCTGAAGCTTTCTTT. Translation gives CASSAQFAEAFF.

This chain joins TRBV4-3 and TRBJ2-1, with 7 bases fitting TRBD1. Germline CDR1 is LGHNA and CDR2 is YSLEER. V lost 4 bases to trimming and J lost 6 bases; unmatched junction nucleotides: 15. The CDR3 is 17 residues long. The CDR3 DNA reads as TGCGCCAGCAGCCGCGAGAGGGGGCCAGGGAAAGGCAATGAGCAGTTCTTC. Amino acid sequence: CASSRERGPGKGNEQFF.

The rearrangement uses TRBV7-2 and TRBJ2-1; D is uncertain. CDR1 is SGHTA, CDR2 FQGNSA, per germline. This CDR3 region has 15 residues. The V and J ends lost 1 base and 9 bases respectively, with 16 bases between them. This CDR3 reads CASSLDFDGGGEQFF. The CDR3, as DNA: TGTGCCAGCAGCTTAGACTTTGACGGTGGCGGTGAGCAGTTCTTC. The variable domain in full, completed from reference TRBV7-2 and TRBJ2-1, reads GAGVSQSPSNKVTEKGKDVELRCDPISGHTALYWYRQSLGQGLEFLIYFQGNSAPDKSGLPSDRFSAERTGGSVSTLTIQRTQQEDSAVYLCASSLDFDGGGEQFFGPGTRLTVL.

This clone was seen a few times. The CDR3 nucleotides read TGTGCCAGCAGCTCCTGGTCGGGCAGGGGACAATACAATGAGCAGTTCTTC. This translates into CASSSWSGRGQYNEQFF. V usage is TRBV5-6 and J usage is TRBJ2-1; possibly TRBD1 for D (6 bases). Germline loops: CDR1 SGHDT, CDR2 YYEEEE. The CDR3 extends over 17 amino acids. Deletions cut 3 bases from V and 4 bases from J, with 20 bases between. The entire variable domain, with the rest obtained from reference TRBV5-6 and TRBJ2-1, is as follows: DAGVTQSPTHLIKTRGQQVTLRCSPKSGHDTVSWYQQALGQGPQFIFQYYEEEERQRGNFPDRFSGHQFPNYSSELNVNALLLGDSALYLCASSSWSGRGQYNEQFFGPGTRLTVL.

This rearrangement joins TRBV7-6 to TRBJ2-3; a possible D gene is TRBD2 (6 bases). Germline V lookup: CDR1 SGHVS, CDR2 FNYEAQ. V lost 3 bases and J 1 base, leaving 17 bases between the germline ends. The CDR3 is 17 amino acids. The CDR3 DNA follows: TGTGCCAGCAGCTTCAGCGGAGTGGACTACCGCACAGATACGCAGTATTTT. Translation: CASSFSGVDYRTDTQYF.

The rearrangement uses TRBV7-8 and TRBJ1-4; possibly TRBD1 for D (5 bases). This CDR3 is 14 amino acids long. Germline V gene data show CDR1 as SGHVS and CDR2 as FQNEAQ. Trimming cost V 5 bases and J 4 bases, with 11 bases left between them. CDR3 bases: TGTGCCAGCAGCCCGGGACTGTATAATGAAAAACTGTTTTTT. This translates into CASSPGLYNEKLFF.

In this sample, this clone turned up a few times. The chain employs TRBV5-1 and TRBJ2-3; 8 bases line up with TRBD2. Germline V gives CDR1 SGHRS, CDR2 YFSETQ. This CDR3 region has 14 residues. Trimming took 4 bases from V and 4 from J; bases not matched to a gene: 5. The CDR3 nucleotides read TGCGCCAGCAGCCCAGCGGGAGTCTCAGATACGCAGTATTTT. Its protein product is CASSPAGVSDTQYF.

V is TRBV2 and J is TRBJ2-7, with D perhaps matching TRBD2 (6 bases). The length of the CDR3 is 14 residues. The germline V and J ends were trimmed by 4 bases and 2 bases, with 12 bases remaining between them. Germline-derived CDR1 and CDR2 are SNHLY and FYNNEI. Here the CDR3 reads CASSVLSGPYEQYF. The CDR3 nucleotides read TGTGCCAGCAGTGTTCTTAGCGGTCCCTACGAGCAGTACTTC.

A word on this clone: Other DNA sequences in this sample translate to the same CDR3. The V and J genes are TRBV19 and TRBJ2-7; D remains unclear. Per germline, CDR1 LNHDA and CDR2 SQIVND (reference sequence). V shed 6 bases and J shed 0 bases, with 9 bases lying between them. This CDR3 region has 13 residues. The CDR3 sequence is CASSGDFSYEQYF. CDR3 bases: TGTGCCAGTAGCGGAGATTTCTCCTACGAGCAGTACTTC.

The chain uses TRBV18 and TRBJ2-7; the match to TRBD1 covers 9 bases. CDR3 length equals 14 residues. Germline-derived CDR1 and CDR2 are KGHSH and LQKENI. J gave up 6 bases and V 6 bases, and 9 bases lay outside the gene matches. The CDR3 sequence is CASSPGTGTGEQYF. In nucleotides, the CDR3 is TGTGCCAGCTCGCCCGGGACAGGGACGGGCGAGCAGTACTTC.

This CDR3 reads CASSLGGALAKNIQYF. The CDR3 nucleotides read TGCGCCAGCAGCTTGGGTGGGGCCCTAGCCAAAAACATTCAGTACTTC. V is TRBV5-1 and J is TRBJ2-4, with D possibly being TRBD1 (5 bases). Germline V lookup: CDR1 SGHRS, CDR2 YFSETQ. The V and J ends lost 0 bases and 0 bases respectively, with 10 bases between them. The CDR3 spans 16 residues.

This CDR3 is CASSLGGRQPQHF. CDR3 in DNA: TGTGCCAGCAGCTTGGGGGGGCGTCAGCCCCAGCATTTT. The chain employs TRBV13 and TRBJ1-5; TRBD1 might be the D (6 bases). CDR1 PRHDT and CDR2 FYEKMQ come from the germline V gene (reference sequence). With 3 bases removed from V and 6 bases from J, the gap between germline ends came to 9 bases. The length of the CDR3 is 13 residues.

V and J are TRBV7-2 and TRBJ2-7; 10 nucleotides match TRBD2. The germline V gene encodes CDR1 SGHTA and CDR2 FQGNSA. The length of the CDR3 is 15 residues. V lost 6 bases, J lost 1 base, and 6 bases stayed unmatched. The CDR3 loop reads CASRDSGGPSYEQYF. The CDR3 region has the DNA TGTGCCAGCAGGGATAGCGGGGGGCCTTCCTACGAGCAGTACTTC.

This chain links TRBV7-3 with TRBJ2-6; TRBD1 aligns across 12 bases. The CDR3 length is 17 residues. The germline V gene encodes CDR1 SGHTA and CDR2 FQGTGA. The ends lost 5 bases at V and 2 bases at J; junction bases unmatched: 4. The CDR3: CASSQGTGGAGANVLTF. The CDR3 DNA follows: TGTGCCAGCAGCCAAGGGACAGGGGGCGCTGGGGCCAACGTCCTGACTTTC.

CDR3 sequence reads: CASSPSLYNEQFF. CDR3 nucleotide sequence: TGTGCCAGCAGTCCCTCCCTGTACAATGAGCAGTTCTTC. The chain is built from TRBV28 and TRBJ2-1; D is uncertain. Trimming took 5 bases from V and 4 from J, leaving 9 bases between them. The germline V gene has CDR1 MDHEN and CDR2 SYDVKM. This CDR3 is built from 13 residues.

The chain combines TRBV7-2 with TRBJ2-1, with a tentative D call TRBD1 (6 bases). The V gene's germline CDR1 is SGHTA and CDR2 FQGNSA. Deletions cut 5 bases from V and 7 bases from J, with 12 bases between. The CDR3 runs to 13 residues. CDR3 sequence: CASSPDSLNEQFF. CDR3 DNA: TGTGCCAGCAGCCCGGACAGTTTGAATGAGCAGTTCTTC. The variable domain in full, with the rest retrieved from reference TRBV7-2 and TRBJ2-1, is GAGVSQSPSNKVTEKGKDVELRCDPISGHTALYWYRQSLGQGLEFLIYFQGNSAPDKSGLPSDRFSAERTGGSVSTLTIQRTQQEDSAVYLCASSPDSLNEQFFGPGTRLTVL.

J is TRBJ1-4 and V is TRBV5-1, with 8 bases aligning to TRBD1. After removal of 5 bases from V and 12 bases from J, the junction contained 9 bases not matched to a gene. CDR1 and CDR2 (germline): SGHRS, YFSETQ. The CDR3 extends over 13 amino acids. The CDR3 sequence: CASRDRGNDELFF. The CDR3 DNA reads TGCGCCAGCAGAGACAGGGGCAATGACGAACTGTTTTTT.

The chain employs TRBV5-1 and TRBJ2-5; 11 nucleotides align to TRBD1. Unmatched junction bases numbered 4, after V lost 1 base and J lost 2 bases. CDR1 SGHRS and CDR2 YFSETQ come from the germline V gene. The CDR3 consists of 16 residues. This CDR3 reads CASSLSGTGGQETQYF. The CDR3 coding sequence is TGCGCCAGCAGCTTGTCTGGGACAGGGGGACAAGAGACCCAGTACTTC.

The V call is TRBV10-3, the J call TRBJ2-1; 8 bases are shared with TRBD1. This CDR3 comprises 12 residues. Trimming took 6 bases from V and 7 from J; bases not matched to a gene: 2. Germline CDR1 reads ENHRY; CDR2 reads SYGVKD. CDR3 protein: CAISQGANEQFF. CDR3 DNA: TGTGCCATCAGCCAGGGGGCAAATGAGCAGTTCTTC.

The sample holds one count of this clone. This chain links TRBV29-1 with TRBJ2-5, with TRBD1 identical over 9 bases. Per the germline V gene, CDR1 is SQVTM and CDR2 is ANQGSEA. The CDR3 is made up of 13 amino acids. V gave up 6 bases and J gave up 5 bases; unmatched junction bases: 7. The CDR3 protein is CSVVTGGDETQYF. DNA of the CDR3: TGCAGCGTCGTGACAGGGGGAGACGAGACCCAGTACTTC.

V is TRBV10-3 and J is TRBJ1-1; the match to TRBD1 covers 9 bases. The junction had 11 bases not matched to a gene; V was cut back by 4 bases and J by 5 bases. The CDR3 totals 16 residues. Per the germline V gene, CDR1 is ENHRY and CDR2 is SYGVKD. CDR3 nucleotide sequence: TGTGCCATCAGTGGGGCCGACAGGGGGGCGTGGACTGAAGCTTTCTTT. Translating gives CAISGADRGAWTEAFF.